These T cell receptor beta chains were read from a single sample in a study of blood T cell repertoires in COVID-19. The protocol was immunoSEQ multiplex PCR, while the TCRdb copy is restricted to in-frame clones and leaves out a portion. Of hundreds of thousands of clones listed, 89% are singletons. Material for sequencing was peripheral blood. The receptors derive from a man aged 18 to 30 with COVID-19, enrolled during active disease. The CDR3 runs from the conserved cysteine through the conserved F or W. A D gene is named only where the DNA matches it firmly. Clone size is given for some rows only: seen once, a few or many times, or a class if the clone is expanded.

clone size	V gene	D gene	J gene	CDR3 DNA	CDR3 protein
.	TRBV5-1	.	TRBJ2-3	TGCGCCAGCAGCTTGGTGGCAGGGGGCACAGATACGCAGTATTTT	CASSLVAGGTDTQYF
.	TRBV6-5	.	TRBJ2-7	TGTGCCAGCAGTTACTCGCGACTAACAAATGCCTACGAGCAGTACTTC	CASSYSRLTNAYEQYF
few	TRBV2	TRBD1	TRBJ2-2	TGTGCCAGCAGAGAGACAGGGAGAGGCACCGGGGAGCTGTTTTTT	CASRETGRGTGELFF
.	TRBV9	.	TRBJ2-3	TGTGCCAGCAGCCCGACTGGTTCAGATACGCAGTATTTT	CASSPTGSDTQYF
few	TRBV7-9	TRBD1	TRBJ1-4	TGTGCCAGCAGCCACGACAGGGTGGAGGAAAAACTGTTTTTT	CASSHDRVEEKLFF
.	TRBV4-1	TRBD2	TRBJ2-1	TGCGCCAGCAGCCAAACGCGGGGGTCAAATGAGCAGTTCTTC	CASSQTRGSNEQFF
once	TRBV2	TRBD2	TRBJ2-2	TGTGCCAGCAGGATAGCGGGGGGGCTAACCGGGGAGCTGTTTTTT	CASRIAGGLTGELFF
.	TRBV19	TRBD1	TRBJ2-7	TGTGCCAGTAGTATTTACAGGGGGAGCTCCTACGAGCAGTACTTC	CASSIYRGSSYEQYF
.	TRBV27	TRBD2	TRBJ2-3	TGTGCCAGCAGTTTGGGGGGGACCACAGATACGCAGTATTTT	CASSLGGTTDTQYF
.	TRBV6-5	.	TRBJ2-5	TGTGCCAGCAGTTATGACACGGGAGTCAGAGGGACCCAGTACTTC	CASSYDTGVRGTQYF
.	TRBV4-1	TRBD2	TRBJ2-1	TGCGCCAGCAGCCAAGAACCCTCTTCAGTGGCGGGGGGAGGAGAGCAGTTCTTC	CASSQEPSSVAGGGEQFF
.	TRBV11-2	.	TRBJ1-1	TGTGCCAGCAGCTTATTCGGGTACGGGGACACTGAAGCTTTCTTT	CASSLFGYGDTEAFF
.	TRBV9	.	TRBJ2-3	TGTGCCAGCAGCGTAGAGCCTGGATCGGAGACAGATACGCAGTATTTT	CASSVEPGSETDTQYF
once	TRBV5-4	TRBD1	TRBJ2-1	TGTGCCAGCAGCTCAACATTCAGGACAGGGACCTACAATGAGCAGTTCTTC	CASSSTFRTGTYNEQFF
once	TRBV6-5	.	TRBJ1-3	TGTGCCAGCAGTCCGGGTTTTTACTCTGGAAACACCATATATTTT	CASSPGFYSGNTIYF
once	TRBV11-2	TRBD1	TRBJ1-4	TGTGCCAGCAGCCGAACTTGGGACAGGGGCAGAGAAAAACTGTTTTTT	CASSRTWDRGREKLFF
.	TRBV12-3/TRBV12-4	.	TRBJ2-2	TGTGCCAGCAGTCGGGGCACCGGGGAGCTGTTTTTT	CASSRGTGELFF
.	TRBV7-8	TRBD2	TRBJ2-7	TGTGCCAGCAGCTCCTGGACAGCGGGACTAGCCCACGAGCAGTACTTC	CASSSWTAGLAHEQYF
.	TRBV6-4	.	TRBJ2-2	TGTGCCAGCAGTGACCTGGCAGGGCGGCTGTTTTTT	CASSDLAGRLFF
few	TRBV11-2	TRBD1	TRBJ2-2	TGTGCCAGCAGACCGGCCGGGACAGGGGTCACCGGGGAGCTGTTTTTT	CASRPAGTGVTGELFF
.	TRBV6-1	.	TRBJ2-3	TGTGCCAGCAGTGAAGCGGGTTGGAGCAGTAGCACAGATACGCAGTATTTT	CASSEAGWSSSTDTQYF
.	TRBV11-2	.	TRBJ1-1	TGTGCCAGCAGCTTAACTTCAGGGGCCACTGAAGCTTTCTTT	CASSLTSGATEAFF
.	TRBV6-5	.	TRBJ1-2	TGTGCCAGCAGTACCCGCGGGAGGAACTATGGCTACACCTTC	CASSTRGRNYGYTF
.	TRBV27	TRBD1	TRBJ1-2	TGTGCCAGCAGTTTCGGGACAGGGAGAGGCTACACCTTC	CASSFGTGRGYTF
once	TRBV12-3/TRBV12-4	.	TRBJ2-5	TGTGCCTCGGGCGGGGAGACCCAGTACTTC	CASGGETQYF
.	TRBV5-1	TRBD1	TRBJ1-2	TGCGCCAGCAGCTTGGGGACAGGCTATGGCTACACCTTC	CASSLGTGYGYTF
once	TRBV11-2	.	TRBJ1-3	TGTGCCAGCAGCGCACGAGGAAACTCTGGAAACACCATATATTTT	CASSARGNSGNTIYF
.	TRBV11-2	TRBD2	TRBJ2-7	TGTGCCAGCTACCAAAAGCCACTAGCGCAGACCTACGAGCAGTACTTC	CASYQKPLAQTYEQYF
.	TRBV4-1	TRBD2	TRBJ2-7	TGCGCCAGCAGCCAAGATCTCGTTAGCGGGAGTTACGAGCAGTACTTC	CASSQDLVSGSYEQYF
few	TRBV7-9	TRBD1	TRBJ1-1	TGTGCCAGCAGCTCTTGGACAGGGACATACACTGAAGCTTTCTTT	CASSSWTGTYTEAFF
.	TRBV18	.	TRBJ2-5	TGTGCCAGCTCACAGGGGGAGACCCAGTACTTC	CASSQGETQYF
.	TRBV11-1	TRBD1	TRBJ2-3	TGTGCCAGCAGCTCAACAGGGGTGACAGATACGCAGTATTTT	CASSSTGVTDTQYF
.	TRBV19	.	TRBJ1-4	TGTGCCAGTAGTCCCCCGGCCAGGGGAAAACTGTTTTTT	CASSPPARGKLFF
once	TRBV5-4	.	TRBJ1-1	TGTGCCAGCAGCCCGGCCGTCAGGGGCGGTGACACTGAAGCTTTCTTT	CASSPAVRGGDTEAFF
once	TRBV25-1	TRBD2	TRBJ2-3	TGTGCCAGCACCAAGCGGGGAGCTAACACAGATACGCAGTATTTT	CASTKRGANTDTQYF
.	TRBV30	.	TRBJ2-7	TGTGCCTGGAGTCTTGGACAAGACTACGAGCAGTACTTC	CAWSLGQDYEQYF
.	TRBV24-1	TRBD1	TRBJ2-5	TGTGCCACCAGTGAGGGACAGGGGATACAAGAGACCCAGTACTTC	CATSEGQGIQETQYF
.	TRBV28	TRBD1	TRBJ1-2	TGTGCCAACCGGGACAGTACTAACTATGGCTACACCTTC	CANRDSTNYGYTF
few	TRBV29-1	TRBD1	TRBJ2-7	TGCAGCATCCGGACAGGGAGCTCCTACGAGCAGTACTTC	CSIRTGSSYEQYF
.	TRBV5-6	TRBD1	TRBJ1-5	TGTGCCAGCAGCTGGGGAGGACAGGGGGCTAGAGCCCAGCATTTT	CASSWGGQGARAQHF
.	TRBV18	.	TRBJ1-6	TGTGCCAGCTCACCACCGGGCCCCCGGGATCTCCTCCACTTT	CASSPPGPRDLLHF
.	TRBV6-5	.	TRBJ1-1	TGTGCCAGCAGATCTAGGGGGAAGGGGAACACTGAAGCTTTCTTT	CASRSRGKGNTEAFF
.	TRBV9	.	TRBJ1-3	TGTGCCAGCAGCGCAGGGAACTCTGGAAACACCATATATTTT	CASSAGNSGNTIYF
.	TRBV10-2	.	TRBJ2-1	TGCGCCAGCCGAGGGGTGTCTAGCGCCAATGAGCAGTTCTTC	CASRGVSSANEQFF
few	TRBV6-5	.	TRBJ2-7	TGTGCCAGCAGTTACTCTCCAGGCTCCTACGAGCAGTACTTC	CASSYSPGSYEQYF
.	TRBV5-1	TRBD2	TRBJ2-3	TGCGCCAGCAGCTTGGCGGCTAGCGGGAGCACAGATACGCAGTATTTT	CASSLAASGSTDTQYF
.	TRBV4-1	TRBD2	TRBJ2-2	TGCGCCAGCAGCTCTAGACTAGCCCCGAACACCGGGGAGCTGTTTTTT	CASSSRLAPNTGELFF
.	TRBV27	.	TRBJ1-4	TGTGCCAGCAGTTTGTACACACCCTCAACTAATGAAAAACTGTTTTTT	CASSLYTPSTNEKLFF
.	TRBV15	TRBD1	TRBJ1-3	TGTGCCACCAGCTCGGACAGGTCGAGTGGAAACACCATATATTTT	CATSSDRSSGNTIYF
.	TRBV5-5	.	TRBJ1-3	TGTGCCAGCAGCAAGGACAGCCTCCAACGGCTCTCTGGAAACACCATATATTTT	CASSKDSLQRLSGNTIYF
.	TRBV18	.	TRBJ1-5	TGTGCCAGCTCCCCCGGTACGAATCAGCCCCAGCATTTT	CASSPGTNQPQHF
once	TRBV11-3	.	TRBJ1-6	TGTGCCAGCAGCTTAAACACAGGCAATTCACCCCTCCACTTT	CASSLNTGNSPLHF
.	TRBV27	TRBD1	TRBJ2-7	TGTGCCAGCAGTTTGTCCGGGACAGGTGACCACGAGCAGTACTTC	CASSLSGTGDHEQYF
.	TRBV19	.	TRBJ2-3	TGTGCCAGTACCCCCGACAGGCAACCAGATACGCAGTATTTT	CASTPDRQPDTQYF
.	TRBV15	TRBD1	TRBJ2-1	TGTGCCACCAGCAGTAGACAGGGGGCTAACAATGAGCAGTTCTTC	CATSSRQGANNEQFF